This T cell receptor (beta chain) was retrieved from a study of cytomegalovirus exposure and HLA in healthy donors (dated by TCRdb to the late 2010s). Context from the whole study: In an earlier analysis of 587 of the donors, about 270 Gb of sequence data and 90 million to 120 million unique TCR beta sequences from about 179 million T cells were reported. In a later analysis, previously published TCR beta repertoires from 666 donors were re-analyzed and high-resolution HLA genotyping was added so that TCR occurrence patterns could be studied. All discovery cohort repertoires had been generated using a single sequencing platform. The study profiled the T cell repertoires of approximately 700 subjects by immunosequencing and related them to cytomegalovirus serostatus. The aim of the study was to test whether cataloging public T cell receptors could identify signatures of past pathogen exposure. Because of strong linkage in the cohort, 5 or 6 DR-DQ haplotypes were treated as single units for association and clustering. A later genetic analysis took genome-wide SNP genotypes for about three fifths of the roughly 700 donors and used that subset as a discovery cohort. The later analysis used no new phenotypic data to find candidate immune exposures, relying instead on TCR beta sequences and their occurrence across donors. To predict cytomegalovirus infection status, the study combined high-throughput TCR immunosequencing, statistical association of individual TCRs with disease status, and machine learning. Besides the first cohort of about 730 subjects, a separate validation cohort made up of over 100 different subjects was used. HLA typing covered class I and class II loci at four-digit resolution. Typing coverage varied by locus: 629-630 donors for A, B, C, DRB1 and DQB1; under 550 for DQA1; around 610 for DPA1; more than 450 for DPB1. An early release that covered roughly 600 HLA-typed donors contained approximately 300 gigabases of sequencing data and tens of millions of unique TCR sequences. Donor age, sex, ethnicity and CMV serostatus were compiled alongside the repertoire data. Among the approximately 400 genotyped donors, under 90% belonged to the genetic ancestry cluster associated with self-reported Caucasian donors. Among 398 genotyped donors of the cohort, an average of 235,054 unique TCR beta nucleotide sequences were sequenced per donor, roughly 18% of them non-productive. An earlier analysis of 450 to 750 of the donors used high-throughput TCR beta sequencing to judge whether each TCR beta V gene segment behaved as functional or pseudogenic. Study-level results and caveats: In an earlier analysis of 587 of the donors, most TCR beta V segments appeared in productive rearrangements about 87% or about 30% of the time, broadly matching IMGT annotations. V-gene and J-gene trimming of TCR beta chains was associated with a missense DCLRE1C variant in a later genetic analysis, and the association was replicated in an independent cohort. Most TCR sequences were seen in very few donors, while some public TCRs were found in many individuals. According to a later analysis, parvovirus B19, influenza, CMV and Epstein-Barr virus appeared linked to several top co-occurrence clusters. For the cohort, immune exposure information was limited to CMV serostatus. A cluster of highly shared sequence variants was judged likely to represent a technical artifact of the sequencing pipeline. A further reported finding was that TCR beta sequences accurately predicted the HLA-A and HLA-B alleles for most subjects in the first cohort. Correlated functional status among segregating V segments might be attributable to linkage disequilibrium, but an unknown experimental factor could not be ruled out. Only TCR beta chains were sequenced in this cohort, and the absence of alpha or paired-chain data limited detectable features. In the study, some 160 TCR beta chains were listed as associated with cytomegalovirus. Specific HLA alleles were associated with over 15,000 TCR beta sequences at a false discovery rate of 0.05 in a later analysis. The 87-base-pair reads could not distinguish some IMGT-functional V segments, including TRBV6-2 and TRBV6-3, so those segments were excluded. According to a later genetic analysis, donors in an Asian-associated ancestry cluster had fewer N-insertions in productive TCRs than the approximately 650-donor mean. A later analysis found that HLA-associated TCR beta chains were more clonally expanded and had lower generation probabilities than equally common non-associated chains. In a later analysis, most CMV-associated TCR beta chains were found to appear HLA-restricted, with HLA associations seemingly driven largely by CMV exposure. In a later analysis, the rate of TCR association differed among HLA loci, with DRB1 alleles having the most associated TCRs and HLA-C alleles having the fewest. Cytomegalovirus status was reported to be diagnosed by the classifier with high specificity and sensitivity in both the original and validation cohorts. The authors suggested that the approach could potentially be generalized to other disease states and immunological phenotypes. When HLA alleles, especially DR and DQ, strongly co-occurred, TCR associations were difficult to assign to individual alleles. Because counts were too low, under 20 rarely observed V segments, including chromosome 9 orphons, were left out of the earlier analysis of some 640 of the donors. The presence/absence analyses assumed that sequencing depth was roughly uniform across donors, and that assumption may not be true. In vitro tests confirmed that a few of the cytomegalovirus-associated TCR beta chains recognize cytomegalovirus antigens. Because some donors lacked HLA typing at each locus, the association tests relied only on the typed subset.

Germline trimming: 2 bases from V, 7 bases from J; junction bases outside gene matches: 10. Sequences ENHRY (CDR1) and SYGVKD (CDR2) are obtained from the germline V gene. The CDR3 spans 16 residues, from the cysteine through the phenylalanine. This entry keeps only the CDR3 DNA: 48 bases, framed from base 1. Library method: the immunoSEQ multiplex PCR assay. For the multiplex PCR, a mixture combining 60 forward primers for TCR Vbeta segments and 13 reverse primers for TCR Jbeta segments was used. A multiplex PCR assay on genomic DNA amplified the CDR3 region of rearranged TCR beta genes. The amplified TCR beta libraries were sequenced on the Illumina HiSeq System as 87-base-pair reads. Concerning the study's data processing: A later analysis counted about 82 million unique TCR beta chains across the approximately 700 repertoires, and some 11 million of these chains were shared by at least two donors. Raw reads were error-corrected and collapsed into unique sequences with a nearest-neighbor algorithm that merged closely related sequences to remove PCR and sequencing errors. V, D and J gene segments were assigned by aligning CDR3 sequences to IMGT reference sequences. For a sequence to be retained, a match of at least six nucleotides to both a V gene segment and a J gene segment was required. A rearrangement counted as productive if the CDR3 had no stop codons and remained in frame with V and J, and every other rearrangement counted as non-productive. Following IMGT convention, CDR3 was defined as the stretch from the second conserved V-encoded cysteine to the conserved J-encoded phenylalanine. Sequences without an unambiguous match to a single V gene segment were excluded from the earlier analysis of about 600 of the donors. An earlier analysis of several hundred of the donors called V segments functional above 56.7% productive rearrangements and segregating when the between-donor standard deviation exceeded 5%. A statistical classification framework was developed to diagnose cytomegalovirus status using the catalog of TCR beta chain sequences. In a later analysis, TCR nucleotide sequences were compared against IMGT/GENE-DB human TR gene sequences so that V and J genes could be assigned. The TCRdist pipeline was used in a later analysis to assign CDR3 sequences and most-parsimonious VDJ recombination scenarios. In a later analysis, each TCR beta chain was defined by its CDR3 amino acid sequence together with its V-gene family, and reads lacking a unique V-gene family were excluded. In a later analysis, a few hundred highly shared, low-generation-probability nucleotide sequences were removed to address suspected cross-contamination and a sequencing artifact. For each public chain, a later analysis derived a clonal expansion index from normalized ranks of inferred template counts within each repertoire. A later analysis computed generation probabilities with a VDJ recombination model fitted to out-of-frame rearrangements, and checked the results against IGoR. In a later analysis, TCR-TCR, TCR-HLA and TCR-CMV co-occurrence was scored with hypergeometric tests, and a repertoire-size bias correction was applied to TCR pairs. To estimate false discovery rates, a later analysis permuted the HLA or CMV assignments 20 times. A later analysis grouped co-occurring TCRs with DBSCAN, adding TCRdist sequence similarity when clustering within HLA-allele-positive subsets. Repertoires with fewer than 30,000 or more than 120,000 public chains were left out of co-occurrence clustering, as were a few repertoires with anomalous nucleotide sharing. TCRdb holds this immuneACCESS table with in-frame rearrangements only. Some clones are missing; in checked studies, unresolved V genes explain under half, and the rest has no known cause. V and J calls and clone size follow that table, whereas D and trimming were derived from the DNA. This sample has some 180,000 clones in its table, and approximately 76% of those were observed once. 5.4% of the sample goes to the ten largest clones.

As for this clone: The target of this receptor is not known. The sample holds no much larger clone one base away, and base qualities are not on file.

The cohort comprised some 700 healthy bone marrow donors. At the time of sampling, all cohort members were nominally healthy, though unrecorded immune exposures were likely present. The donor was CMV seropositive and was included in the group of some 290 seropositive cohort members. Each donor provided a peripheral blood sample, and peripheral blood mononuclear cells were used for TCR beta sequencing. Genomic DNA was extracted from the blood cell samples with the Qiagen DNeasy Blood Extraction Kit. The receptor chain draws on TRBV10-3 and TRBJ2-1, and TRBD2 matches 8 of the central bases. The clonotype was recovered from a young woman in good health and CMV-seropositive. Specimen: PBMCs. The CDR3 sequence is CAISEGLRSGRNEQFF. The DNA sequence reads TGTGCCATCAGTGAGGGACTACGGAGCGGGAGAAATGAGCAGTTCTTC.